The 2 T cell receptor beta chains below were found in one sample sequenced in a study of CD8+ T cells in alopecia areata (dated by TCRdb to the late 2010s). Libraries were built with the immunoSEQ multiplex PCR assay. RNA was extracted from all samples and reverse transcribed into cDNA, which served as template for TCR sequencing. As stored in TCRdb, this immuneACCESS dataset retains in-frame rearrangements with V and J assigned. A fraction of the clones does not appear; measured against another copy, unresolved V genes explain less than half of the discrepancy, and the remainder lacks a known reason. The sample contains hundreds of thousands of clones, 58% of them found a single time. The ten largest clones represent approximately 1.7% of the sample. What this sample's time point label stands for: about 25 weeks on oral tofacitinib. In the paper's terms, the treatment or condition label means: oral pan-JAK inhibitor, 5-10 mg twice daily.

The sequencing here drew on CD4+ T cells sorted from blood, taken at week 24, from a patient treated with tofacitinib. All receptors come from a human donor with alopecia areata.

This clone was seen just once. The rearrangement joins TRBV2 to TRBJ1-6; the match to TRBD1 covers 7 bases. The ends lost 5 bases at V and 7 bases at J; junction bases unmatched: 8. CDR1 is SNHLY, CDR2 FYNNEI, per germline. This CDR3 comprises 15 residues. DNA of the CDR3: TGTGCCAGCAGTTCGCGACAGGGAGGGAATTCACCCCTCCACTTT. Protein: CASSSRQGGNSPLHF. Full variable domain (outside the CDR3, taken from reference TRBV2 and TRBJ1-6): EPEVTQTPSHQVTQMGQEVILRCVPISNHLYFYWYRQILGQKVEFLVSFYNNEISEKSEIFDDQFSVERPDGSNFTLKIRSTKLEDSAMYFCASSSRQGGNSPLHFGNGTRLTVT.

J is TRBJ1-3 and V is TRBV29-1; D is undetermined. CDR3 length equals 13 residues. Per the germline V gene, CDR1 is SQVTM and CDR2 is ANQGSEA. V lost 8 bases, J lost 1 base, and 12 bases lay in between. Here the CDR3 reads CSTCVSSGNTIYF. The DNA for the CDR3 is TGCAGCACCTGCGTTTCGTCTGGAAACACCATATATTTT. Full variable domain (missing parts from reference TRBV29-1 and TRBJ1-3): SAVISQKPSRDICQRGTSLTIQCQVDSQVTMMFWYRQQPGQSLTLIATANQGSEATYESGFVIDKFPISRPNLTFSTLTVSNMSPEDSSIYLCSTCVSSGNTIYFGEGSWLTVV.